Following are 23 T cell receptor beta chains from one sample sequenced in a study of vaccination effects on CD4 cells after COVID-19. Generated by immunoSEQ multiplex PCR, the TCRdb table keeps only in-frame clones and is missing some. The sample consists of 41,000 or so clones, 55% to 75% of them appearing once. These TCRs are of unknown antigen specificity. Sequencing followed a ViraFEST assay step that expanded antigen-specific CD4+ T cells with viral peptide pools. Investigators separated out CD4+ T cells once approximately 10 days of culture had passed. Having tested negative for nucleocapsid antibodies, the vaccine recipients showed no prior SARS-CoV-2 infection. The sequences come from CD4+ T cells from PBMCs cultured with HCoV-OC43 spike peptides, collected before COVID-19 vaccination. Sample subset: HCoV-OC43 spike overlapping peptide pool stimulation. These receptors were taken from a human donor who received a COVID-19 vaccine.

The rearrangement uses TRBV5-1 and TRBJ1-3, with 7 bases that match TRBD1. The CDR3 is 14 residues long. J gave up 3 bases and V 3 bases, and 3 bases lay outside the gene matches. Germline loops: CDR1 SGHRS, CDR2 YFSETQ. The CDR3 sequence is CASSYGDSGNTIYF. CDR3 coding DNA: TGCGCCAGCAGCTATGGGGACAGTGGAAACACCATATATTTT.

The CDR3 spells CASSAGETQYF. The CDR3 nucleotides read TGTGCCAGCAGCGCGGGGGAGACCCAGTACTTC. The rearrangement links TRBV14 to TRBJ2-5; D is perhaps TRBD2 (6 bases). The CDR3 length is 11 residues. Germline CDR1 SGHDN, CDR2 FVKESK. The germline V and J ends were trimmed by 5 bases and 5 bases, with 6 bases remaining between them.

This clone was counted between two and nine times. In DNA form, the CDR3 reads TGTGCCAGCACCGTGGGACAGAGCTACGAGCAGTACTTC. Translating gives CASTVGQSYEQYF. The chain recombines TRBV28 with TRBJ2-7, with 7 bases identical to TRBD1. J lost 3 bases, V lost 7 bases, and 6 bases had no gene match. The CDR3 has 13 residues. The germline V gene has CDR1 MDHEN and CDR2 SYDVKM.

The chain has TRBV20-1 and TRBJ1-2; D is perhaps TRBD1 (6 bases). CDR3 length equals 10 residues. V shed 5 bases and J shed 7 bases, with 8 bases lying between them. Germline values: CDR1 DFQATT, CDR2 SNEGSKA (reference sequence). In DNA, the CDR3 is TGCAGTGCTCGGGACATTGGCTACACCTTC. As protein: CSARDIGYTF.

This rearrangement joins TRBV9 to TRBJ2-1; TRBD1 aligns across 9 bases. The length of the CDR3 is 16 residues. The germline V gene encodes CDR1 SGDLS and CDR2 YYNGEE. V trimming: 3 bases; J trimming: 0 bases; junction bases outside the gene matches: 4. In DNA form, the CDR3 reads TGTGCCAGCAGCGCGACAGGGGGGAGCTCCTACAATGAGCAGTTCTTC. This sequence encodes CASSATGGSSYNEQFF.

The J gene is TRBJ1-4, the V gene TRBV4-1; 8 nucleotides agree with TRBD1. The CDR3 is 16 residues long. Germline loops: CDR1 MGHRA, CDR2 YSYEKL. After removal of 0 bases from V and 4 bases from J, the junction contained 4 bases not matched to a gene. The CDR3 is CASSQDWTGFNEKLFF. CDR3 DNA sequence: TGCGCCAGCAGCCAAGATTGGACAGGGTTTAATGAAAAACTGTTTTTT.

The V gene is TRBV7-2, the J gene TRBJ2-4; no reliable D call. The CDR3 is 12 residues long. Trimming cost V 1 base and J 12 bases, with 10 bases left between them. The germline V gene encodes CDR1 SGHTA and CDR2 FQGNSA. The CDR3 is CASSLDGSSQYF. The CDR3 DNA reads as TGTGCCAGCAGCTTAGATGGCAGCTCTCAGTACTTC.

In this sample, this clone turned up a few times. V is TRBV7-9 and J is TRBJ2-7; D possibly corresponds to TRBD1 (6 bases). CDR1 and CDR2 (germline): SEHNR, FQNEAQ (reference sequence). V was pared by 5 bases and J by 2 bases, with 16 bases between. The CDR3 contains 15 residues. The CDR3 loop is CASSPLGTSTYEQYF. CDR3 coding DNA: TGTGCCAGCAGCCCTCTCGGGACAAGCACCTACGAGCAGTACTTC.

The rearrangement joins TRBV10-3 to TRBJ2-3, with TRBD1 matching over 8 bases. The CDR3 contains 14 residues. J lost 4 bases, V lost 7 bases, and 7 bases had no gene match. CDR1 is ENHRY, CDR2 SYGVKD, per germline. In DNA, the CDR3 is TGTGCCATCACTAGGACAGGGAGCTCAGATACGCAGTATTTT. This gives the protein CAITRTGSSDTQYF.

This chain uses TRBV3-1 (or the pseudogene TRBV3-2) with TRBJ2-3; no definite D call. The germline V and J ends were trimmed by 1 base and 0 bases, with 5 bases remaining between them. The germline V gene encodes CDR1 LGHDT and CDR2 YNNKEL (reference sequence). The CDR3 consists of 14 residues. CDR3 region: CASSQVLSTDTQYF. DNA of the CDR3: TGTGCCAGCAGCCAAGTCCTCAGCACAGATACGCAGTATTTT.

This clone appeared once. CDR3 sequence: CASNTGFLSPEAFF. CDR3 DNA sequence: TGTGCCAGTAATACAGGGTTTTTAAGCCCTGAAGCTTTCTTT. The chain has TRBV19 and TRBJ1-1; D perhaps matches TRBD1 (6 bases). The germline gives CDR1 LNHDA, CDR2 SQIVND (reference sequence). This CDR3 is built from 14 residues. Trimming removed 7 bases at V and 6 bases at J, with 18 bases between.

V gene TRBV3-1 (or the pseudogene TRBV3-2) combines with J gene TRBJ2-6; D tentatively fits TRBD1 or TRBD2 (6 bases each). V lost 4 bases to trimming and J lost 5 bases, with 9 bases between them. Germline V lookup: CDR1 LGHDT, CDR2 YNNKEL (reference sequence). The CDR3 contains 14 residues. The CDR3 coding sequence is TGTGCCAGCAGCCGGGGGGCTCGGGCCAACGTCCTGACTTTC. This codes for CASSRGARANVLTF.

The rearrangement joins TRBV5-6 to TRBJ2-5, with TRBD2 as a possible D gene (6 bases). V was shortened by 4 bases and J by 3 bases, with 10 bases between the two germline ends. Germline lookup yields CDR1 SGHDT and CDR2 YYEEEE. This CDR3 comprises 13 residues. The CDR3 reads CASSPGLEETQYF. CDR3 DNA: TGTGCCAGCAGCCCGGGACTCGAAGAGACCCAGTACTTC.

V is TRBV19 and J is TRBJ2-1; TRBD1 might be the D (5 bases). The CDR3 covers 16 residues. Germline assignment: CDR1 LNHDA and CDR2 SQIVND (reference sequence). V lost 5 bases, J lost 4 bases, and 18 bases lay in between. The CDR3: CASSSRATEAYNEQFF. The CDR3 DNA follows: TGTGCCAGTAGTTCCAGGGCCACTGAAGCATACAATGAGCAGTTCTTC.

This clone was seen a few times. This chain joins TRBV4-2 and TRBJ2-7; D not resolved. V was pared by 1 base and J by 2 bases, with 6 bases between. Germline V gives CDR1 LGHNA, CDR2 YNFKEQ. The CDR3 extends over 13 amino acids. CDR3 bases: TGTGCCAGCAGCCAAGTCTCGACCTACGAGCAGTACTTC. This sequence encodes CASSQVSTYEQYF.

The V gene is TRBV28, the J gene TRBJ1-1; the D gene is possibly TRBD1 (5 bases). Trimming took off 5 bases at V and 5 bases at J, with 12 bases between the two ends. The CDR3 contains 13 residues. The germline CDR1 and CDR2 sequences are MDHEN and SYDVKM. CDR3 sequence reads: CASSRDGGTEAFF. The CDR3 DNA reads TGTGCCAGCAGTCGGGACGGCGGAACTGAAGCTTTCTTT.

The chain recombines TRBV28 with TRBJ1-2; D is possibly TRBD1 (6 bases). From germline, CDR1 is MDHEN and CDR2 SYDVKM. The germline V and J ends were trimmed by 2 bases and 4 bases, with 8 bases remaining between them. CDR3 size: 13 residues. The CDR3 is CASSLRGGYGYTF. CDR3 nucleotide sequence: TGTGCCAGCAGTTTACGAGGGGGCTATGGCTACACCTTC.

This sequence joins TRBV4-3 and TRBJ1-1, with D uncertain. The CDR3 covers 16 residues. V was clipped by 4 bases and J by 1 base, with 16 bases between them. In germline, CDR1 is LGHNA, CDR2 YSLEER. This CDR3 reads CASSPTPTAGNTEAFF. CDR3 bases: TGCGCCAGCAGCCCCACTCCAACTGCGGGGAACACTGAAGCTTTCTTT.

The rearrangement links TRBV29-1 to TRBJ1-4; 10 bases are a match to TRBD1. Unmatched junction bases numbered 6, after V lost 4 bases and J lost 10 bases. CDR3 size: 13 residues. Germline V gene data show CDR1 as SQVTM and CDR2 as ANQGSEA. CDR3 protein: CSVGTGGSGKLFF. CDR3 DNA: TGCAGCGTTGGGACAGGGGGAAGTGGAAAACTGTTTTTT.

The chain uses TRBV5-4 and TRBJ1-2, with TRBD1 matching over 8 bases. The length of the CDR3 is 14 residues. Trimming took 3 bases from V and 4 from J; bases not matched to a gene: 5. CDR1 is SGHNT and CDR2 is YYREEE in the germline V gene (reference sequence). The CDR3 here is CASSSQDRGYGYTF. In DNA, the CDR3 is TGTGCCAGCAGCTCTCAAGACAGGGGCTATGGCTACACCTTC.

This clone occurred once. The chain has TRBV18 and TRBJ1-5; TRBD1 is a possible D gene (6 bases). V was cut by 4 bases and J by 4 bases, with 8 bases left in between. Germline lookup yields CDR1 KGHSH and CDR2 LQKENI. The CDR3 is made up of 13 amino acids. The DNA of the CDR3 is TGTGCCAGCTCACAACAGGGTAATCAGCCCCAGCATTTT. This encodes CASSQQGNQPQHF.

V and J are TRBV5-1 and TRBJ2-2; D possibly corresponds to TRBD1 (5 bases). The CDR3 totals 15 residues. CDR1 SGHRS and CDR2 YFSETQ come from the germline V gene. The V end was cut by 2 bases, the J end by 1 base, with 9 bases between. The CDR3 sequence is CASSFHTGNTGELFF. CDR3 sequence (DNA): TGCGCCAGCAGCTTTCATACAGGGAACACCGGGGAGCTGTTTTTT.

This clone was seen only a few times. The chain couples TRBV3-1 (or the pseudogene TRBV3-2) to TRBJ2-1, with 7 bases lining up with TRBD1. Unmatched junction bases numbered 3, after V lost 4 bases and J lost 0 bases. Germline CDR1 LGHDT, CDR2 YNNKEL (reference sequence). CDR3 length equals 15 residues. In nucleotides, the CDR3 is TGTGCCAGCAGCCCCTCAGGGGGCTCCTACAATGAGCAGTTCTTC. The encoded protein is CASSPSGGSYNEQFF.